A single sample is the source of the 7 T cell receptor beta chains below, sequenced in a study of neoadjuvant nivolumab and ipilimumab in lung cancer. Method: immunoSEQ multiplex PCR; TCRdb's copy keeps in-frame clones and lacks some. This table has some 30,000 clones, around nine tenths appearing once. The sequencing here drew on peripheral blood, taken after neoadjuvant nivolumab, alone or with ipilimumab, at or shortly before surgery. The receptors come from an adult with non-small cell lung cancer.

The chain employs TRBV25-1 and TRBJ2-5; 8 bases align to TRBD1. With 7 bases clipped from V and 5 bases from J, the junction kept 6 bases outside the gene matches. The CDR3 length is 13 residues. The germline V gene encodes CDR1 MGHDK and CDR2 SYGVNS. CDR3 nucleotides: TGTGCCAGCACTAGGACAGGGCTGGAGACCCAGTACTTC. Its translation is CASTRTGLETQYF. The full variable domain, rest sourced from reference TRBV25-1 and TRBJ2-5, is EADIYQTPRYLVIGTGKKITLECSQTMGHDKMYWYQQDPGMELHLIHYSYGVNSTEKGDLSSESTVSRIRTEHFPLTLESARPSHTSQYLCASTRTGLETQYFGPGTRLLVL.

The chain uses TRBV7-9 and TRBJ1-4; D remains unclear. The CDR3 has 15 amino acids. CDR1 is SEHNR, CDR2 FQNEAQ, per germline (reference sequence). Trimming pared 1 base from V and 4 bases from J, leaving 10 bases between. The chain's CDR3 is CASSLVSGLNEKLFF. The CDR3 nucleotides read TGTGCCAGCAGCTTAGTGTCGGGTCTTAATGAAAAACTGTTTTTT. Based on the CDR3 plus reference TRBV7-9 and TRBJ1-4, the full variable domain is DTGVSQNPRHKITKRGQNVTFRCDPISEHNRLYWYRQTLGQGPEFLTYFQNEAQLEKSRLLSDRFSAERPKGSFSTLEIQRTEQGDSAMYLCASSLVSGLNEKLFFGSGTQLSVL.

Notes on this clone: Mismatch with germline at one junction end may stem from a read error. This chain links TRBV6-1 with TRBJ2-7; 7 bases align to TRBD1. The CDR3 is made up of 13 amino acids. Looked up from germline, CDR1 is MNHNS and CDR2 is SASEGT. This chain's CDR3 is CASRMGQSSEQYF. DNA for the CDR3: TGTGCCAGCAGGATGGGACAGTCCTCCGAGCAGTACTTC.

This chain uses TRBV5-4 with TRBJ2-7, with 7 positions matching TRBD2. The CDR3 contains 16 residues. Germline-derived CDR1 and CDR2 are SGHNT and YYREEE (reference sequence). Germline trimming cut 1 base from V and 1 base from J; bases unmatched to any gene: 8. CDR3 nucleotide sequence: TGTGCCAGCAGCTTGAGTGGGGGGGGTATATCCTACGAGCAGTACTTC. Protein product: CASSLSGGGISYEQYF.

V is TRBV6-1 and J is TRBJ1-1, with 11 bases lining up with TRBD1. The CDR3 length is 16 residues. V trimming: 4 bases; J trimming: 4 bases; junction bases outside the gene matches: 8. The germline V gene encodes CDR1 MNHNS and CDR2 SASEGT. CDR3 loop: CASSGRTGGAITEAFF. The CDR3 DNA follows: TGTGCCAGCAGTGGCCGGACAGGGGGCGCGATCACTGAAGCTTTCTTT.

The chain employs TRBV14 and TRBJ2-1; no reliable D call. Germline V gives CDR1 SGHDN, CDR2 FVKESK. The CDR3 is 13 amino acids. The ends were cut back, 5 bases at V and 8 bases at J, with 13 bases in the middle. The chain's CDR3 is CASSKRIRDEQFF. In DNA form, the CDR3 reads TGTGCCAGCAGCAAAAGGATCCGGGATGAGCAGTTCTTC.

The chain combines TRBV4-1 with TRBJ1-5, with TRBD1 matching over 11 bases. Losses at the gene ends were 0 bases for V and 5 bases for J; bases not matched to a gene: 6. This CDR3 spans 17 amino acids. Germline CDR1 reads MGHRA; CDR2 reads YSYEKL. In DNA, the CDR3 is TGCGCCAGCAGCCAAGATGGGACAGGGGGGCCGCATCAGCCCCAGCATTTT. It yields the protein CASSQDGTGGPHQPQHF.